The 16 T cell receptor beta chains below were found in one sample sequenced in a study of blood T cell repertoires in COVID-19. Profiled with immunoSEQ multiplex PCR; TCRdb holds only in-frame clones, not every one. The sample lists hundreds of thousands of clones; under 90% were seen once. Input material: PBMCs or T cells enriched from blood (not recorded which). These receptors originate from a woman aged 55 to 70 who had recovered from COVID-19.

The CDR3 coding sequence is TGTGCCAGCAGGGACCTTGTGGGGGGTGTCGCTTTCTTT. It specifies CASRDLVGGVAFF. The chain links TRBV6-5 to TRBJ1-1; TRBD1 is a possible D gene (5 bases). Trimming left V 6 bases short and J 11 bases short, with 19 bases between. Germline V lookup: CDR1 MNHEY, CDR2 SVGAGI. This CDR3 region has 13 residues.

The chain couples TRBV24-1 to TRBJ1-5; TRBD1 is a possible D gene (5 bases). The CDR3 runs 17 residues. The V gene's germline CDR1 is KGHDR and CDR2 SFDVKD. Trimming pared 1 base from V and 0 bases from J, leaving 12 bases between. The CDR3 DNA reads TGTGCCACCAGTGATTTCGTAGACAGACTTAGCAATCAGCCCCAGCATTTT. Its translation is CATSDFVDRLSNQPQHF.

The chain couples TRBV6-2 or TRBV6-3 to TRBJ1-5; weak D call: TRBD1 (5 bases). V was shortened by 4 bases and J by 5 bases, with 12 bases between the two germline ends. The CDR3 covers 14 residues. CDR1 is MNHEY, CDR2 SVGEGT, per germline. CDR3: CASSLGWGDQPQHF. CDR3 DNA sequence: TGTGCCAGCAGTTTAGGGTGGGGGGATCAGCCCCAGCATTTT.

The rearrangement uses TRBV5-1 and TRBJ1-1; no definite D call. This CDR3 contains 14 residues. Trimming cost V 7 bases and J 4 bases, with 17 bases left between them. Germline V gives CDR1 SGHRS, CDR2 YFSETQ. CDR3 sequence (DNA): TGCGCCAGCGCCCTATCGGGTGCGGGCACTGAAGCTTTCTTT. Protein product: CASALSGAGTEAFF.

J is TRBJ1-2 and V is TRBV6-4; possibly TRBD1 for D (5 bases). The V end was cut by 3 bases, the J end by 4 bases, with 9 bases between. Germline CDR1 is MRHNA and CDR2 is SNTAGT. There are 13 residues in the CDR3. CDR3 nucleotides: TGTGCCAGCAGTGAGCAGGGTGGCTATGGCTACACCTTC. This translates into CASSEQGGYGYTF.

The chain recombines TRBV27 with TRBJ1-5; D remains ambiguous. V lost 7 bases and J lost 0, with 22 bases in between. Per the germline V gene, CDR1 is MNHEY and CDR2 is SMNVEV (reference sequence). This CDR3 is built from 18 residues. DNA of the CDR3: TGTGCCAGCAACATTCGGGGAGTAAGTCCCTATAGCAATCAGCCCCAGCATTTT. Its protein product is CASNIRGVSPYSNQPQHF.

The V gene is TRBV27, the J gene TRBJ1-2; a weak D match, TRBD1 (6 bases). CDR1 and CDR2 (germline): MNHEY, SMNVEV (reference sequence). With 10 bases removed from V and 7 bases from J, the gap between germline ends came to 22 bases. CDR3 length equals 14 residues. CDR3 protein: CATNRAGLNGGYTF. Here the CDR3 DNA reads TGTGCCACCAACAGGGCGGGACTAAACGGTGGCTACACCTTC.

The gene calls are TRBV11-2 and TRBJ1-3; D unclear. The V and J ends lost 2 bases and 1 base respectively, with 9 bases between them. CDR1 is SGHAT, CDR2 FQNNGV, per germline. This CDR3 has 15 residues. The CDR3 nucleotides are TGTGCCAGCAGCTTAATGGGGAGGTCTGGAAACACCATATATTTT. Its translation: CASSLMGRSGNTIYF.

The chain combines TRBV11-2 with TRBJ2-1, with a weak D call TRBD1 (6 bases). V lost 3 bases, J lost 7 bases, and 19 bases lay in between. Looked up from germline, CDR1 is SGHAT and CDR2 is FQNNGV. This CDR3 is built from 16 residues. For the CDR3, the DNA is TGTGCCAGCAGCTTTTTCGTGGCAGGGGTGGGAAATGAGCAGTTCTTC. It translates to CASSFFVAGVGNEQFF. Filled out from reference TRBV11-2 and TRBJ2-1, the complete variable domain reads EAGVAQSPRYKIIEKRQSVAFWCNPISGHATLYWYQQILGQGPKLLIQFQNNGVVDDSQLPKDRFSAERLKGVDSTLKIQPAKLEDSAVYLCASSFFVAGVGNEQFFGPGTRLTVL.

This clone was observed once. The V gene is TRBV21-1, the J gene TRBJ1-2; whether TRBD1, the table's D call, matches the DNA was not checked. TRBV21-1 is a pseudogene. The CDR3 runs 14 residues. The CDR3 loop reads CASTTRTGNYGYTF. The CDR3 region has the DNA TGTGCCAGCACCACTCGGACAGGGAACTATGGCTACACCTTC.

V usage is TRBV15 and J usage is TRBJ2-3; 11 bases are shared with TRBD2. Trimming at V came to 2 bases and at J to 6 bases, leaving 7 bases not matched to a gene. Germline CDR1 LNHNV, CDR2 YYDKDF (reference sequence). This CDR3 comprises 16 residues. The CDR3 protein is CATSRRAGTSGDTQYF. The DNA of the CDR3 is TGTGCCACCAGCAGAAGGGCAGGGACTAGCGGCGATACGCAGTATTTT.

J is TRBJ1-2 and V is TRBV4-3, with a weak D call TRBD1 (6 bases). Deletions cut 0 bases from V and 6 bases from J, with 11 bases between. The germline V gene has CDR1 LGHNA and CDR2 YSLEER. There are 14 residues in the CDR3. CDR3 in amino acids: CASSQDTGKDGYTF. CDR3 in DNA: TGCGCCAGCAGCCAAGATACAGGGAAAGATGGCTACACCTTC.

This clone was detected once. The CDR3 DNA reads as TGTGCCAGCAGCTTGGACAGGGGCCCCCAGTCAGGCGCGCAGTACTTC. As protein: CASSLDRGPQSGAQYF. The chain has TRBV5-5 and TRBJ2-7; 7 positions agree with TRBD1. CDR1 SGHKS and CDR2 YYEKEE come from the germline V gene (reference sequence). The CDR3 extends over 16 amino acids. J lost 9 bases, V lost 0 bases, and 15 bases had no gene match.

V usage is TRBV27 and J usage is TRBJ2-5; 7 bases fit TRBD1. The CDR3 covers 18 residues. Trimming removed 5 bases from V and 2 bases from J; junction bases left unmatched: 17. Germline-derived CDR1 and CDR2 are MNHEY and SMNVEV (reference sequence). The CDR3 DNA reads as TGTGCCAGCAGTCCCCGCCCGGGGCAGGGGGTTGAGCAAGAGACCCAGTACTTC. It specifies CASSPRPGQGVEQETQYF.

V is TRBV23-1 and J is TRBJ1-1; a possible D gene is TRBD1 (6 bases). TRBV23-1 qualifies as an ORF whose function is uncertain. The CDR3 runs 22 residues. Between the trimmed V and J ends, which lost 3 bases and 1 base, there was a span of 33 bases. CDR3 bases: TGCGCCAGCAGTCAGGCCTCCAGGGGAATCCCGCGCCCCATAGGAAAGAACACTGAAGCTTTCTTT. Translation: CASSQASRGIPRPIGKNTEAFF.

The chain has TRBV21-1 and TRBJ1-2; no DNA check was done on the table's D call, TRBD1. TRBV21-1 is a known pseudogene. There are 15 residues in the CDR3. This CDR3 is CASRDSGQGFSGYTF. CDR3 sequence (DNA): TGTGCCAGCAGAGACAGTGGGCAGGGGTTTAGTGGCTACACCTTC.